This TCR beta chain was obtained from a study of blood T cell repertoires in COVID-19. Overall study context: The study drew acute and convalescent COVID-19 samples from the United States, Italy and Spain. Sample material is recorded as cDNA or gDNA derived from T cells, B-cell-depleted T cells, or PBMCs.

In germline, CDR1 is MDHEN, CDR2 SYDVKM. The CDR3 extends over 16 amino acids. With V trimmed by 4 bases and J by 2 bases, 7 bases remained unmatched. Per the study methods: Estimation of nucleated cell counts was performed using reference gene primer amplification. Profiled with immunoSEQ multiplex PCR; TCRdb holds only in-frame clones, not every one. The V and J calls and clone size were taken over from that table, and D and trimming were inferred from the DNA. This sample carries more than 45,000 clones, approximately 90% of them seen once, and the ten largest clones take more than 6%. In Seattle, patients joined the study during active infection and were tracked longitudinally.

What was sequenced was peripheral blood. This clonotype originated in a woman aged 55-75 years with COVID-19, enrolled during active disease. The chain carries TRBV28 and TRBJ1-5; 8 nucleotides line up with TRBD1. CDR3 coding DNA: TGTGCCAGCAGTTGGGCACAGGGGGTTGGCAATCAGCCCCAGCATTTT. It yields the protein CASSWAQGVGNQPQHF.